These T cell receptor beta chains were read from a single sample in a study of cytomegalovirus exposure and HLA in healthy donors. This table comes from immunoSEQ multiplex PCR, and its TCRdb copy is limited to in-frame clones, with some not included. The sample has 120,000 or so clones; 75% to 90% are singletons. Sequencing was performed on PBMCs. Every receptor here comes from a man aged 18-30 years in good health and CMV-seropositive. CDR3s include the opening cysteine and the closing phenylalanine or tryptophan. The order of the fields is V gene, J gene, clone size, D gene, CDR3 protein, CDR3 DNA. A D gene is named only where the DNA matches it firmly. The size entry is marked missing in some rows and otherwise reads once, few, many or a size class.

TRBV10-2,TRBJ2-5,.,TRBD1,CASRESPRTGQDQYF,TGCGCCAGCAGGGAGAGCCCCAGGACAGGGCAGGACCAGTACTTC
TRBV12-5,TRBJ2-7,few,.,CASRDSRRGEQYF,TGTGCTAGTCGGGACTCCCGACGCGGCGAGCAGTACTTC
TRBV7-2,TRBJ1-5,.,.,CASSLEAGRSNQPQHF,TGTGCCAGCAGCTTAGAGGCAGGGCGCAGCAATCAGCCCCAGCATTTT
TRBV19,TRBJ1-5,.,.,CASSSRDRSNQPQHF,TGTGCCAGTAGTAGCAGGGATCGCAGCAATCAGCCCCAGCATTTT
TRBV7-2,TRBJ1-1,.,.,CASSLGNPRRGLGAFF,TGTGCCAGCAGCTTAGGAAACCCCAGAAGGGGATTGGGGGCTTTCTTT
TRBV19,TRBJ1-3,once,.,CASSLELRNTIYF,TGTGCCAGTAGCCTGGAACTAAGAAACACCATATATTTT
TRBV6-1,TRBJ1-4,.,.,CASSKEGQGGEKLFF,TGTGCCAGCAGTAAAGAGGGCCAGGGAGGGGAAAAACTGTTTTTT
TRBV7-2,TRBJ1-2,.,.,CASSFLPSGAYYGYTF,TGTGCCAGCAGCTTCTTACCCTCAGGGGCCTACTATGGCTACACCTTC
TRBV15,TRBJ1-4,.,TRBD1,CATSWPGQGNRKLFF,TGTGCCACCAGCTGGCCGGGACAGGGGAATAGGAAACTGTTTTTT
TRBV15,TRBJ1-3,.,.,CATSRVKASGNTIYF,TGTGCCACCAGCAGAGTCAAAGCCTCTGGAAACACCATATATTTT
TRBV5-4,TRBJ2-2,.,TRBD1,CASSSGTGNTGELFF,TGTGCCAGCAGCTCCGGGACAGGGAACACCGGGGAGCTGTTTTTT
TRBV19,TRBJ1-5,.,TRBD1,CASSQVRGGASHQPQHF,TGTGCCAGTAGCCAAGTTCGAGGGGGCGCCTCTCATCAGCCCCAGCATTTT
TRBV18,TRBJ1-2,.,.,CASSPRGTPVSKSYGYTF,TGTGCCAGCTCACCACGGGGGACTCCCGTTTCCAAATCGTATGGCTACACCTTC
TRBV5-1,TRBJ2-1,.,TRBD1,CASSMRFRDRAGNEQFF,TGCGCCAGCAGCATGAGATTCCGGGACAGGGCTGGCAATGAGCAGTTCTTC
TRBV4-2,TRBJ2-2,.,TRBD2,CASSQGLGSTGELFF,TGTGCCAGCAGCCAGGGACTAGGGTCCACCGGGGAGCTGTTTTTT
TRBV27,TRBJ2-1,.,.,CASSSREALGEQFF,TGTGCCAGCAGTTCCAGGGAAGCGCTGGGTGAGCAGTTCTTC
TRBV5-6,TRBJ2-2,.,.,CASSPGRNAGELFF,TGTGCCAGCAGCCCGGGGAGGAACGCCGGGGAGCTGTTTTTT
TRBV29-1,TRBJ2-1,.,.,CSVIGGPWNEQFF,TGCAGCGTTATCGGGGGGCCGTGGAATGAGCAGTTCTTC
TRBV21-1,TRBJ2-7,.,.,CASSKARQDCLYEQYF,TGTGCCAGCAGCAAAGCGAGACAGGACTGCCTCTACGAGCAGTACTTC
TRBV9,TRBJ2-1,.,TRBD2,CASSAPSGGGDYGEQFF,TGTGCCAGCAGCGCACCCTCGGGCGGGGGGGATTACGGTGAGCAGTTCTTC
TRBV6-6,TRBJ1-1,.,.,CASSYSKGGPNTEAFF,TGTGCCAGCAGTTACTCGAAGGGGGGGCCGAACACTGAAGCTTTCTTT
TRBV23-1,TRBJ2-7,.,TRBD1,CASSQPRDRRYSYEQYF,TGCGCCAGCAGTCAGCCCCGGGACAGGAGATACTCCTACGAGCAGTACTTC
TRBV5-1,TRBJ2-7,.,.,CASSPRQGGTYEQYF,TGCGCCAGCAGCCCCCGACAGGGAGGCACCTACGAGCAGTACTTC
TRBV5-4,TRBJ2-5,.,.,CASSSIDSAETQYF,TGTGCCAGCAGTTCAATTGACAGCGCGGAGACCCAGTACTTC
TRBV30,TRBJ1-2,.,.,CAWSNPPLRGSYGYTF,TGTGCCTGGAGTAATCCGCCCCTCAGGGGCTCATATGGCTACACCTTC
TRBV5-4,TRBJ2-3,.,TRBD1,CASGWGQIFRDTQYF,TGTGCCAGCGGATGGGGACAGATTTTTAGAGATACGCAGTATTTT
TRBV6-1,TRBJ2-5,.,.,CATRSWGGAEETQYF,TGTGCCACCAGATCGTGGGGGGGGGCCGAGGAGACCCAGTACTTC
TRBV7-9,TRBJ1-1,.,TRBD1,CASSLGRGLNTEAFF,TGTGCCAGCAGCTTAGGCAGGGGGCTGAACACTGAAGCTTTCTTT
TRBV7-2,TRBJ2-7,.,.,CASSSGTLGSYEQYF,TGTGCCAGCAGCTCAGGGACTCTTGGTTCCTACGAGCAGTACTTC
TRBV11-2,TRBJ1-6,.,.,CASSLGAWDKLSPLHF,TGTGCCAGCAGCTTAGGGGCCTGGGACAAGCTTTCACCCCTCCACTTT
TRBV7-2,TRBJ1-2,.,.,CASRPPYANYGYTF,TGTGCCAGCAGACCCCCCTACGCTAACTATGGCTACACCTTC
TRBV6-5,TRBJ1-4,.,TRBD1,CASSWSGGSREKLFF,TGTGCCAGCAGTTGGTCAGGGGGTAGCAGGGAAAAACTGTTTTTT
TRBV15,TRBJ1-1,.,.,CATSREVAGLSEAFF,TGTGCCACCAGCAGAGAGGTGGCAGGGCTAAGTGAAGCTTTCTTT
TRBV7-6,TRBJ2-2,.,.,CASSLTGELFF,TGTGCCAGCAGCTTAACAGGGGAGCTGTTTTTT
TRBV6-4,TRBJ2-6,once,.,CASSALPLGSFDSGANVLTF,TGTGCCAGCAGTGCCCTCCCTCTAGGTAGTTTTGACTCTGGGGCCAACGTCCTGACTTTC
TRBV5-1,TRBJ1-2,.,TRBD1,CASSSGQRNYGYTF,TGCGCCAGCAGCTCGGGACAGAGAAACTATGGCTACACCTTC
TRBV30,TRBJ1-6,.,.,CAWNYRAGSPLHF,TGTGCCTGGAACTACAGGGCTGGGTCACCCCTCCACTTT